This record covers a single T cell receptor (beta chain). As yet, its antigen is unknown. A much bigger clone sits one base away, suggesting this may be a read error. The germline CDR1 and CDR2 sequences are MNHNS and SASEGT. The J segment lost 1 base and the V segment lost 6 bases, leaving 3 bases of the junction unmatched. The length of the CDR3 is 13 residues. These data originate in a study of shared clonotypes between healthy human individuals. Study summary: Those who served as donors were two women and a few men between the ages of 18 and 49.

Study-wide findings and caveats: Sorted-subset sequencing was shown by rarefaction to be incomplete despite large depth. Generation probabilities were higher for clonotypes shared across all four sorted-subset donors than for unshared ones. Naive subsets usually exceeded memory subsets in estimated richness.

The data were produced by immunoSEQ multiplex PCR, yet TCRdb's version contains in-frame clones alone and is incomplete. Of over 2 million clones in the sample, around 95% were seen once. The clonotype comes from a man younger than 35 in good health. The sample comprised naive CD4+ T cells sorted from blood. The subset: CD45RA+ positively selected. The chain uses TRBV6-1 and TRBJ2-7, with 7 bases that match TRBD1. The CDR3 DNA is TGTGCCAGCAGAAAGGGACAGTCCTACGAGCAGTACTTC. Its protein is CASRKGQSYEQYF.